The T cell receptor beta chain described here comes from a study of T cell changes during pregnancy in multiple sclerosis (dated by TCRdb to between 2017 and 2020). Study-wide context: The study looked at changes in the T cell repertoire across pregnancy in women with multiple sclerosis.

The library came from the immunoSEQ multiplex PCR assay. In TCRdb, the immuneACCESS table is reduced to in-frame sequences with V and J assigned. These tables do not hold every clone; where another copy was compared, an unresolved V gene accounts for under half, and the others remain unexplained. The sample profile shows about 59,000 clones; more than 85% of them were found once. The top ten hold 2.8% of the sample. Worth noting for this clone: It has no known antigen specificity. No qualities accompany the bases; no much larger clone lies one base away.

From the germline V gene (reference sequence), CDR1 is SEHNR and CDR2 is FQNEAQ. Clipping removes 4 bases from V and 7 bases from J, with 10 as the unmatched junction base count. The CDR3 numbers 15 residues from cysteine through phenylalanine. Only the CDR3 portion is preserved as DNA: 45 bases, with reading frame beginning at the first base. The specimen was peripheral blood, collected in the third trimester of pregnancy. The chain is encoded by TRBV7-9 joined to TRBJ1-5; 7 nucleotides in the junction match TRBD1. The TCR comes from a female donor in good health, enrolled as a control in a pregnancy study. The DNA sequence follows: TGTGCCAGCAGCTCACGAGACAGGGTCAGGCAGCCCCAGCATTTT. It specifies CASSSRDRVRQPQHF.